Listed below are T cell receptor beta chains from one sample, sequenced in a study of technical replicates of blood from several donors. Generated by immunoSEQ multiplex PCR, the TCRdb table keeps only in-frame clones and is missing some. The repertoire holds roughly 81,000 clones, with around 97% as singletons. Material: T cells isolated from PBMCs. All receptors come from a human donor in good health. Each CDR3 is given with its conserved first and last residue. The D gene is left open where the match is weak. Clone size, where shown, is once, few, many, or a class for clones that have expanded.

cdr3_length: 17; clone_size: once; v_call: TRBV5-1; j_call: TRBJ2-1; d_call: TRBD1; cdr3_nt: TGCGCCAGCATAAAAGGGGGTCGGGGACAGGGCCACAATGAGCAGTTCTTC; cdr3_aa: CASIKGGRGQGHNEQFF
cdr3_length: 14; clone_size: .; v_call: TRBV27; j_call: TRBJ2-7; d_call: TRBD1; cdr3_nt: TGTGCCAGCAGTCTGGGGACAGGACCCTACGAGCAGTACTTC; cdr3_aa: CASSLGTGPYEQYF
cdr3_length: 13; clone_size: .; v_call: TRBV5-1; j_call: TRBJ2-5; d_call: .; cdr3_nt: TGCGCCAGCAGCTCCCTGTACCAAGAGACCCAGTACTTC; cdr3_aa: CASSSLYQETQYF
cdr3_length: 14; clone_size: .; v_call: TRBV29-1; j_call: TRBJ2-7; d_call: .; cdr3_nt: TGCAGCGTTGAGGCTGAGGGGGACCTCTACGAGCAGTACTTC; cdr3_aa: CSVEAEGDLYEQYF
cdr3_length: 13; clone_size: .; v_call: TRBV5-6; j_call: TRBJ2-1; d_call: .; cdr3_nt: TGTGCCAGCAGCTTGGGTCAGGGCGACGCACAGTTCTTC; cdr3_aa: CASSLGQGDAQFF
cdr3_length: 14; clone_size: .; v_call: TRBV7-9; j_call: TRBJ1-1; d_call: .; cdr3_nt: TGTGCCAGCAGCCCCGCCACAGGTTTCACTGAAGCTTTCTTT; cdr3_aa: CASSPATGFTEAFF
cdr3_length: 13; clone_size: .; v_call: TRBV27; j_call: TRBJ2-4; d_call: .; cdr3_nt: TGTGCCAGCAGGGGGGCGGCCAAAAACATTCAGTACTTC; cdr3_aa: CASRGAAKNIQYF
cdr3_length: 13; clone_size: .; v_call: TRBV6-1; j_call: TRBJ1-4; d_call: .; cdr3_nt: TGTGCCAGCAGTGGCAACAGGGATGAAAAACTGTTTTTT; cdr3_aa: CASSGNRDEKLFF
cdr3_length: 17; clone_size: .; v_call: TRBV30; j_call: TRBJ2-6; d_call: TRBD1; cdr3_nt: TGTGCCTGGCGGCGGGGACAGGGGGGAAGGGGGGCCAACGTCCTGACTTTC; cdr3_aa: CAWRRGQGGRGANVLTF
cdr3_length: 11; clone_size: once; v_call: TRBV20-1; j_call: TRBJ2-5; d_call: .; cdr3_nt: TGCAGTGCCCAGGTTGAAGAGACCCAGTACTTC; cdr3_aa: CSAQVEETQYF
cdr3_length: 12; clone_size: .; v_call: TRBV11-3; j_call: TRBJ2-3; d_call: .; cdr3_nt: TGTGCCAGCAGCTTAGGACTAGATACGCAGTATTTT; cdr3_aa: CASSLGLDTQYF
cdr3_length: 14; clone_size: .; v_call: TRBV10-1; j_call: TRBJ2-7; d_call: TRBD2; cdr3_nt: TGCGCCAGCAGTGGTTCAGGACTAGCGTTCGAGCAGTACTTC; cdr3_aa: CASSGSGLAFEQYF
cdr3_length: 14; clone_size: .; v_call: TRBV7-9; j_call: TRBJ2-7; d_call: TRBD2; cdr3_nt: TGTGCCAGCAGCGCCGGGACTAGCGGGAACGAGCAGTACTTC; cdr3_aa: CASSAGTSGNEQYF
cdr3_length: 15; clone_size: once; v_call: TRBV4-2; j_call: TRBJ2-7; d_call: TRBD2; cdr3_nt: TGTGCCAGCAGCCCTGGGACTAGCGGGGGGGACGAGCAGTACTTC; cdr3_aa: CASSPGTSGGDEQYF
cdr3_length: 13; clone_size: once; v_call: TRBV2; j_call: TRBJ1-1; d_call: .; cdr3_nt: TGTGCCAGCAGTGATATGTCTTACACTGAAGCTTTCTTT; cdr3_aa: CASSDMSYTEAFF
cdr3_length: 14; clone_size: .; v_call: TRBV6-5; j_call: TRBJ2-7; d_call: .; cdr3_nt: TGTGCCAGCAGGGATCGACAGACGGCCTACGAGCAGTACTTC; cdr3_aa: CASRDRQTAYEQYF
cdr3_length: 16; clone_size: .; v_call: TRBV5-1; j_call: TRBJ1-2; d_call: TRBD1; cdr3_nt: TGCGCCAGCAGCTCAGAGCGGACAGGGGGCAAGTCTGGCTACACCTTC; cdr3_aa: CASSSERTGGKSGYTF
cdr3_length: 22; clone_size: .; v_call: TRBV2; j_call: TRBJ2-3; d_call: .; cdr3_nt: TGTGCCAGCAGTCACTTCCGGGACTCCTATTTTTCGAACCTTACTAGCACAGATACGCAGTATTTT; cdr3_aa: CASSHFRDSYFSNLTSTDTQYF
cdr3_length: 15; clone_size: .; v_call: TRBV27; j_call: TRBJ2-1; d_call: .; cdr3_nt: TGTGCCAGCAGTTTATTGGGGGGACAGCACAATGAGCAGTTCTTC; cdr3_aa: CASSLLGGQHNEQFF
cdr3_length: 14; clone_size: .; v_call: TRBV5-1; j_call: TRBJ2-7; d_call: TRBD1; cdr3_nt: TGCGCCAGCAGCCCCCAGACAGGGCTCCACGAGCAGTACTTC; cdr3_aa: CASSPQTGLHEQYF